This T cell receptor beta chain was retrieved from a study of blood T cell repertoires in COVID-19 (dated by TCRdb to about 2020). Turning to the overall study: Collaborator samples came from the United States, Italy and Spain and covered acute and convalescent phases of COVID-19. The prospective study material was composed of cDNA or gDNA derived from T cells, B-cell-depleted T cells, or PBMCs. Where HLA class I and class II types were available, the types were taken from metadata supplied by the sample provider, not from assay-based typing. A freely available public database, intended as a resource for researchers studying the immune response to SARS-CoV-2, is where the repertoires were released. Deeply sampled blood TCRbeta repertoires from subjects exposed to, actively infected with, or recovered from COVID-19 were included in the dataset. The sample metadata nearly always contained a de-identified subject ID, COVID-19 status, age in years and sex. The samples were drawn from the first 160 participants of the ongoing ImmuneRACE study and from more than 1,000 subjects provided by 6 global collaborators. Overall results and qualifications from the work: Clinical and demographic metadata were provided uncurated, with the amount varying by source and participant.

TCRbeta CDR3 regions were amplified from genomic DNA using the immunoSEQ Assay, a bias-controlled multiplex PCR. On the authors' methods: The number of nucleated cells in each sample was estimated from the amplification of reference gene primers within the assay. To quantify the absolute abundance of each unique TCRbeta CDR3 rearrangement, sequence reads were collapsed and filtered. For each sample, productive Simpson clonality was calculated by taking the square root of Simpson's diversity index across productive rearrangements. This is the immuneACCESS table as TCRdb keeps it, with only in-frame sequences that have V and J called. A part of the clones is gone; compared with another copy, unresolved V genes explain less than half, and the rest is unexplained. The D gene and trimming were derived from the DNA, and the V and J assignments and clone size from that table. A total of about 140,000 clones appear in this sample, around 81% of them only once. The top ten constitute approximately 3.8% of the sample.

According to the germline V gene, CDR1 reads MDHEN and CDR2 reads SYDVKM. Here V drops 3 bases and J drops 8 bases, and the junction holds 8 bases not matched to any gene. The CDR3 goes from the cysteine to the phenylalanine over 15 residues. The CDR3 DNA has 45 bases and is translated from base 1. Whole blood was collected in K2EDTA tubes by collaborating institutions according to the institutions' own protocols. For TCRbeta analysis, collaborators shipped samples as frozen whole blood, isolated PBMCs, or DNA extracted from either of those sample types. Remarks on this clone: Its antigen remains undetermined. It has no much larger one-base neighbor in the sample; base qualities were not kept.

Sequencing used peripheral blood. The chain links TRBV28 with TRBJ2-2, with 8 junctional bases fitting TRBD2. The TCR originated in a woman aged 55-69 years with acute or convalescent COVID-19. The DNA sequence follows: TGTGCCAGCAGTTTGCCGGGAGGGCCGGCGGGGGAGCTGTTTTTT. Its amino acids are CASSLPGGPAGELFF.